This T cell receptor (beta chain) is drawn from a study of T cell changes during pregnancy in multiple sclerosis. TCRdb keeps only in-frame clones here, not all; method: immunoSEQ multiplex PCR. The sample carries about 54,000 clones, 75% to 95% recorded once. To note about this clone: One end of the junction is discordant with germline, which a read error may explain.

The CDR3 consists of 17 residues. CDR1 SSHAT and CDR2 FNYEAQ come from the germline V gene (reference sequence). The sequencing here drew on peripheral blood, taken after pregnancy. V and J are TRBV7-7 and TRBJ1-5; D perhaps matches TRBD1 (5 bases). The sequence was obtained from a female donor in good health, enrolled as a control in a pregnancy study. The CDR3 sequence: CASSSGTQRARNQPQHF. DNA for the CDR3: TGTGCTAGCAGCTCCGGGACTCAGAGGGCCCGCAATCAGCCCCAGCATTTT.